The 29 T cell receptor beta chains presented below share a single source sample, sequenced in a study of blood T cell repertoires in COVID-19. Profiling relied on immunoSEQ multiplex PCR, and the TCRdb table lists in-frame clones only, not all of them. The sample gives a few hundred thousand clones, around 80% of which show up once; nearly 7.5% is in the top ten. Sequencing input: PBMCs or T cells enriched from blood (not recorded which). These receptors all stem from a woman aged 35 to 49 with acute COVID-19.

CDR3 region: CASSQHDSVRGPGMNTEAFF. In nucleotides, the CDR3 is TGTGCCAGCAGTCAACACGACTCAGTCAGGGGGCCTGGGATGAACACTGAAGCTTTCTTT. The rearrangement joins TRBV27 to TRBJ1-1, with 8 positions matching TRBD1. With 5 bases clipped from V and 0 bases from J, the junction kept 20 bases outside the gene matches. CDR3 length equals 20 residues. Germline CDR1 is MNHEY and CDR2 is SMNVEV (reference sequence).

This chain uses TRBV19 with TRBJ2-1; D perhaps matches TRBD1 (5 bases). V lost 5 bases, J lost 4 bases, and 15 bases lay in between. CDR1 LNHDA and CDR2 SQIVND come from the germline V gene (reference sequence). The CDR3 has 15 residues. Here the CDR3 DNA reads TGTGCCAGTAGTTTCGACTTGCAGGGTTACAATGAGCAGTTCTTC. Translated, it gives CASSFDLQGYNEQFF.

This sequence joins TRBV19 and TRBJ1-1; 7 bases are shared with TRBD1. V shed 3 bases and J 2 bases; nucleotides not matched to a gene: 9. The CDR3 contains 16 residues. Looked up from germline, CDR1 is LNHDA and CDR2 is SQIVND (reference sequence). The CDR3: CASSIGSGGVNTEAFF. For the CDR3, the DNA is TGTGCCAGTAGTATCGGTTCAGGGGGAGTTAACACTGAAGCTTTCTTT.

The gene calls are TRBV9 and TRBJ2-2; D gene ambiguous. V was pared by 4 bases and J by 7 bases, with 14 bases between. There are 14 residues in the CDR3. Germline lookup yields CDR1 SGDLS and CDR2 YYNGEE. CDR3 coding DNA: TGTGCCAGCAGCCCGCAGTCCAGGATCGGGGAGCTGTTTTTT. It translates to CASSPQSRIGELFF.

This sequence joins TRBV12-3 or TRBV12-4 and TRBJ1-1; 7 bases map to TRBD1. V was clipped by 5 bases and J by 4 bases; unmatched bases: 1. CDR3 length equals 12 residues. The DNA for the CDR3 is TGTGCCAGCAGTCGACAGGGCACTGAAGCTTTCTTT. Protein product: CASSRQGTEAFF.

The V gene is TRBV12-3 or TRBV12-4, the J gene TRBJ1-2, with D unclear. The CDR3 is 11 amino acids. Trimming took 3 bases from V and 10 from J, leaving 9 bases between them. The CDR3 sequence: CASSLGSSYTF. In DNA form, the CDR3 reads TGTGCCAGCAGTTTGGGCAGCTCCTACACCTTC.

CDR3 sequence reads: CASSNRDINEKLFF. Here the CDR3 DNA reads TGTGCCAGCAGCAACCGGGACATCAATGAAAAACTGTTTTTT. This chain uses TRBV2 with TRBJ1-4; tentatively, D is TRBD1 (6 bases). Germline V gene data show CDR1 as SNHLY and CDR2 as FYNNEI. The CDR3 length is 14 residues. V shed 6 bases and J shed 5 bases, with 13 bases lying between them.

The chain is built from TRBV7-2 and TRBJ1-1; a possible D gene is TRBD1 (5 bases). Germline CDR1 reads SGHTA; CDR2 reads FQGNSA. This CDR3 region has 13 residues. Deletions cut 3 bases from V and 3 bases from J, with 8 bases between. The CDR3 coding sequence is TGTGCCAGCAGCTTCGACAGTGACACTGAAGCTTTCTTT. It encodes CASSFDSDTEAFF.

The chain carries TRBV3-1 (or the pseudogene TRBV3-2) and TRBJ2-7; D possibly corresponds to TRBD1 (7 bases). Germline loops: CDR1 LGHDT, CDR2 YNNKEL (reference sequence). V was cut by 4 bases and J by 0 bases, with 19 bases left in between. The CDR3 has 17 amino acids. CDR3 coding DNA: TGTGCCAGCAGCCCGGAGAAGGGGGCGGGAACCTCCTACGAGCAGTACTTC. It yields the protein CASSPEKGAGTSYEQYF.

The CDR3 coding sequence is TGTGCCATCAAAAAAGGGGGCGACAATTCACCCCTCCACTTT. Its translation is CAIKKGGDNSPLHF. The rearrangement links TRBV10-3 to TRBJ1-6; 7 bases agree with TRBD1. Losses at the gene ends were 7 bases for V and 7 bases for J; bases not matched to a gene: 7. Germline V gene data show CDR1 as ENHRY and CDR2 as SYGVKD. The CDR3 covers 14 residues.

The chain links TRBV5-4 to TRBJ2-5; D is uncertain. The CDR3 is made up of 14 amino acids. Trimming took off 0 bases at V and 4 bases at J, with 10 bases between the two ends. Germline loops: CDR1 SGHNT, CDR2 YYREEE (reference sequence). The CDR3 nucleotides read TGTGCCAGCAGCTTGGACCAGCGTCGAGAGACCCAGTACTTC. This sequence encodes CASSLDQRRETQYF. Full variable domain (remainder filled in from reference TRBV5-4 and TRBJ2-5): ETGVTQSPTHLIKTRGQQVTLRCSSQSGHNTVSWYQQALGQGPQFIFQYYREEENGRGNFPPRFSGLQFPNYSSELNVNALELDDSALYLCASSLDQRRETQYFGPGTRLLVL.

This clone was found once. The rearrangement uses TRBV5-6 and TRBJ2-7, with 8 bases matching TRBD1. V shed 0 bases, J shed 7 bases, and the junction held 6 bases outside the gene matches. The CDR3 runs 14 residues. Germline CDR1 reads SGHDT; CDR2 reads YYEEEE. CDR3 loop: CASSLGQGAWEQYF. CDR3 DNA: TGTGCCAGCAGCTTGGGGCAGGGGGCATGGGAGCAGTACTTC. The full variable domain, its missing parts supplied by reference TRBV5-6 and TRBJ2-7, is DAGVTQSPTHLIKTRGQQVTLRCSPKSGHDTVSWYQQALGQGPQFIFQYYEEEERQRGNFPDRFSGHQFPNYSSELNVNALLLGDSALYLCASSLGQGAWEQYFGPGTRLTVT.

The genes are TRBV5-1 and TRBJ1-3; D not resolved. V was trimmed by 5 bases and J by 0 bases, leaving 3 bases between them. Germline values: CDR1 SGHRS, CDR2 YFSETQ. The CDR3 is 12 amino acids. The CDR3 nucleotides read TGCGCCAGCAGTCTCTCTGGAAACACCATATATTTT. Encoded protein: CASSLSGNTIYF.

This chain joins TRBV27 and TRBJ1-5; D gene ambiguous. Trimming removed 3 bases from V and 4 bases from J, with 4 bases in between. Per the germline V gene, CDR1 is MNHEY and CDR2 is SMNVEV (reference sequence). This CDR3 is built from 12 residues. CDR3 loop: CASSFLNQPQHF. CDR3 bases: TGTGCCAGCAGTTTCCTAAATCAGCCCCAGCATTTT.

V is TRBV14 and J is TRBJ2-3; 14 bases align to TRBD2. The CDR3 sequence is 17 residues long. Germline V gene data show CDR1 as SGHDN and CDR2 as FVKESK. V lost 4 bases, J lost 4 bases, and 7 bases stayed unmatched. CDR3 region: CASSRNPGLAGADTQYF. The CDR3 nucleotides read TGTGCCAGCAGCCGCAATCCGGGACTAGCGGGAGCAGATACGCAGTATTTT.

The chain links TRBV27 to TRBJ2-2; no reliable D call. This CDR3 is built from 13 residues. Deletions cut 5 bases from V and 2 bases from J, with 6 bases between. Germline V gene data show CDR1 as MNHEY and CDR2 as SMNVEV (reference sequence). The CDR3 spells CASSPLNTGELFF. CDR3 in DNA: TGTGCCAGCAGTCCCTTAAACACCGGGGAGCTGTTTTTT.

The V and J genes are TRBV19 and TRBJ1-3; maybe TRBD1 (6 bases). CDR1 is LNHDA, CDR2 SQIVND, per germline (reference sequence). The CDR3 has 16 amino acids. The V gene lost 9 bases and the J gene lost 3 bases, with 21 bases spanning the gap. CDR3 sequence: CASYQRRGASGNTIYF. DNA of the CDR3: TGTGCCAGCTACCAACGACGGGGGGCCAGTGGAAACACCATATATTTT.

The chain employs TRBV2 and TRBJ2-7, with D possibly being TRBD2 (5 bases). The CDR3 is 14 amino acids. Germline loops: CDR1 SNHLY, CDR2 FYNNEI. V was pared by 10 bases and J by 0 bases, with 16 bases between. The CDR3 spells CATKAPGNSYEQYF. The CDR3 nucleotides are TGTGCCACCAAAGCTCCCGGGAACTCCTACGAGCAGTACTTC.

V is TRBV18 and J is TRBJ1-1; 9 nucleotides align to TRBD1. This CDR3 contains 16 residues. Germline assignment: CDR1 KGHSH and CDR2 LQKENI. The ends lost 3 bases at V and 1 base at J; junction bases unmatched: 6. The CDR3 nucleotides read TGTGCCAGCTCACCGAGGACAGGGGAGTGGAACACTGAAGCTTTCTTT. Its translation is CASSPRTGEWNTEAFF.

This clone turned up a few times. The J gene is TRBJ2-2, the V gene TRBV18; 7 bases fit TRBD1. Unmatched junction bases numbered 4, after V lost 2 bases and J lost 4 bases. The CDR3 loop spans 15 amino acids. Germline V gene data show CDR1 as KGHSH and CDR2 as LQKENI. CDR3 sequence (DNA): TGTGCCAGCTCACCAACAGGGACAGTCACCGGGGAGCTGTTTTTT. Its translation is CASSPTGTVTGELFF.

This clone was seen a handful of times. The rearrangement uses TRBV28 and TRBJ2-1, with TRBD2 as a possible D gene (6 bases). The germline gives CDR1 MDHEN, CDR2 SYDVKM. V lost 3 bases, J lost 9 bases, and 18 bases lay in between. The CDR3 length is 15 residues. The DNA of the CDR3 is TGTGCCAGCAGTTTCGGGTCGGGAGAGGTCGGTGAGCAGTTCTTC. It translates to CASSFGSGEVGEQFF.

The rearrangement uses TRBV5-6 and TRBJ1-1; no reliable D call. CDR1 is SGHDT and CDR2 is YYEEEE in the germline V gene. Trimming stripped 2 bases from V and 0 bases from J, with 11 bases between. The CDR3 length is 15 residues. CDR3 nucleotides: TGTGCCAGCAGCTTTTCCCCAGTTCTGAACACTGAAGCTTTCTTT. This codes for CASSFSPVLNTEAFF.

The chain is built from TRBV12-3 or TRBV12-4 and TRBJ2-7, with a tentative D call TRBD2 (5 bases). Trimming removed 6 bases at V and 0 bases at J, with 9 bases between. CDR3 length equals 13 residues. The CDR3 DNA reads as TGTGCCAGCAGCCACGGGAACTCCTACGAGCAGTACTTC. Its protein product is CASSHGNSYEQYF.

The CDR3 DNA reads as TGTGCCTGGAGAAAGGAGTTAAATCAGCCCCAGCATTTT. Protein sequence: CAWRKELNQPQHF. V gene TRBV30 combines with J gene TRBJ1-5; D uncertain. The germline CDR1 and CDR2 sequences are GTSNPN and SVGIG (reference sequence). The CDR3 has 13 amino acids. Trimming removed 3 bases from V and 4 bases from J, with 10 bases in between.

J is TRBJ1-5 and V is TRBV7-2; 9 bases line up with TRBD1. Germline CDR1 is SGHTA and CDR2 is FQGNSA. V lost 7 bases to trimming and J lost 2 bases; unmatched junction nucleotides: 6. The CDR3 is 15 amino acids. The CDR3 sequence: CASTLRQGGNQPQHF. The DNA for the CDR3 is TGTGCCAGCACCCTAAGACAGGGGGGCAATCAGCCCCAGCATTTT.

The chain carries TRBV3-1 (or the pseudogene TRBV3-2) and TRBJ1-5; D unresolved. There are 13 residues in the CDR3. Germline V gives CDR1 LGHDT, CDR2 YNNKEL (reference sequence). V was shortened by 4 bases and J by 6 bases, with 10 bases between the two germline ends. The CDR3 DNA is TGTGCCAGCAGCCGAGCGGTAGGTCAGCCCCAGCATTTT. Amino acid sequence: CASSRAVGQPQHF.

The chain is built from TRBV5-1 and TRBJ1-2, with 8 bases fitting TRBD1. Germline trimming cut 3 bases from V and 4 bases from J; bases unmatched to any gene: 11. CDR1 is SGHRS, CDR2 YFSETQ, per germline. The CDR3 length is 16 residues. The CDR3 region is CASSSGGQGPRYGYTF. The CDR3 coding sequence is TGCGCCAGCAGCTCGGGAGGACAGGGCCCGCGCTATGGCTACACCTTC.

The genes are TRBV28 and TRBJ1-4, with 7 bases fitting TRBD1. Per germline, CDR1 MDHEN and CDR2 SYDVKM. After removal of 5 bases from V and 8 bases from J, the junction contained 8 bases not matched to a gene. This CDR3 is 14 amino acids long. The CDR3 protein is CASSPTGAGEKLFF. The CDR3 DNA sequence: TGTGCCAGCAGTCCTACAGGGGCAGGGGAAAAACTGTTTTTT.

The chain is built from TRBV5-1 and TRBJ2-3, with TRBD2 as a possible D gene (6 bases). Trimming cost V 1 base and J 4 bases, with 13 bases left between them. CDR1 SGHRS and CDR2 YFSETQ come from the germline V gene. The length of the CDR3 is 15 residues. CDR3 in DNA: TGCGCCAGCAGCTTGCCTAGCGTTTACCCAGATACGCAGTATTTT. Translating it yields CASSLPSVYPDTQYF. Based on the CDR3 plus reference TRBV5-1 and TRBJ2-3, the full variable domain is KAGVTQTPRYLIKTRGQQVTLSCSPISGHRSVSWYQQTPGQGLQFLFEYFSETQRNKGNFPGRFSGRQFSNSRSEMNVSTLELGDSALYLCASSLPSVYPDTQYFGPGTRLTVL.